This T cell receptor beta chain was recovered during a study of identical twins. Regarding the study as a whole: Where beta out-of-frame sequences were concerned, excess twin sharing was weaker.

Germline assignment: CDR1 SGHTA and CDR2 FQGNSA. The CDR3 loop spans 11 amino acids. Trimming left V 3 bases short and J 8 bases short, with 6 bases between. A universal primer site came from template switching; cDNA carried unique molecular identifiers. TCRdb ran MiXCR on the 5' RACE reads and lists one entry per CDR3 protein. Seen here are around 1.7 million distinct CDR3 sequences, around 33% observed once, and the top ten hold less than 0.35%. In every case, the donor was a healthy Caucasian. This clonotype was detected a few times. Its antigen is unknown. The sample consisted of cord blood. This sequence originates from a newborn girl in good health. This chain connects TRBV7-2 to TRBJ2-3; no clear D gene. CDR3 residues: CASSLTTTQYF. The CDR3 bases are TGTGCCAGCAGCTTGACCACTACGCAGTATTTT. Full variable domain (outside the CDR3, taken from reference TRBV7-2 and TRBJ2-3): GAGVSQSPSNKVTEKGKDVELRCDPISGHTALYWYRQSLGQGLEFLIYFQGNSAPDKSGLPSDRFSAERTGGSVSTLTIQRTQQEDSAVYLCASSLTTTQYFGPGTRLTVL.